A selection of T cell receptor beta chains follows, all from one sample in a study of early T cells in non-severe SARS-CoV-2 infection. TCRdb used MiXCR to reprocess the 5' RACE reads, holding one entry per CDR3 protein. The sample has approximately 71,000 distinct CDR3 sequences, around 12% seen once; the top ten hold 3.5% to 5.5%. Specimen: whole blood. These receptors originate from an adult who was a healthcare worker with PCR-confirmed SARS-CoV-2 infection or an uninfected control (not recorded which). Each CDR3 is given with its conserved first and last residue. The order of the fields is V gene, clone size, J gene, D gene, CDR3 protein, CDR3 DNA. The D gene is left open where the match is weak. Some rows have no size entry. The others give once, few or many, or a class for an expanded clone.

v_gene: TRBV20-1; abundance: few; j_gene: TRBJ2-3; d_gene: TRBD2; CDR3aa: CSASLSGGKVADTQYF; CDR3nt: TGCAGTGCTAGTCTTAGCGGGGGGAAGGTCGCAGATACGCAGTATTTT
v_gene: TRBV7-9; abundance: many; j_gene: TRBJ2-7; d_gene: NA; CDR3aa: CASSSHDSPRRTYEQYF; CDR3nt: TGTGCCAGCAGCTCACACGACAGCCCGCGAAGAACCTACGAGCAGTACTTC
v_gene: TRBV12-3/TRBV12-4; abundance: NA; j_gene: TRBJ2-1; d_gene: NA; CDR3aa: CASSPFGSYNEQFF; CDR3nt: TGTGCCAGCAGCCCCTTTGGATCCTACAATGAGCAGTTCTTC
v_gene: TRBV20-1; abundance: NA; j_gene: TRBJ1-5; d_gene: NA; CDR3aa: CSARVQGDQPQHF; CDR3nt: TGCAGTGCTAGAGTACAGGGTGACCAGCCCCAGCATTTT
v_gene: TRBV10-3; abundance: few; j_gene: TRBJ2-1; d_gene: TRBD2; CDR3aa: CAISDGSGRAPYNEQFF; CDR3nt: TGTGCCATCAGTGATGGCAGCGGGAGGGCACCCTACAATGAGCAGTTCTTC
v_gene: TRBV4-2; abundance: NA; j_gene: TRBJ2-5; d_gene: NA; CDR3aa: CASSQDPAGGPGETQYF; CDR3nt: TGTGCCAGCAGCCAAGATCCCGCCGGGGGGCCCGGAGAGACCCAGTACTTC
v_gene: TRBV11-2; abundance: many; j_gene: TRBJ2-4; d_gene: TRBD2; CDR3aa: CASSPGGALVDIQYF; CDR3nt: TGTGCCAGCAGCCCGGGAGGGGCTCTTGTTGACATTCAGTACTTC
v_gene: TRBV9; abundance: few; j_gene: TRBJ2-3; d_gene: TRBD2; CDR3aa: CASSVGSGTTDTQYF; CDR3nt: TGTGCCAGCAGCGTAGGCAGCGGGACCACAGATACGCAGTATTTT
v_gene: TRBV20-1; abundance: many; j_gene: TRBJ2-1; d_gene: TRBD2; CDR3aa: CSAPAGAGGSNEQFF; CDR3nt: TGCAGTGCTCCCGCCGGGGCGGGAGGGTCAAATGAGCAGTTCTTC
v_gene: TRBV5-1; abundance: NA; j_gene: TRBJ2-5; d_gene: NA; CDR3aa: CASSQAAGRQETQYF; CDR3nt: TGCGCCAGCAGTCAGGCGGCTGGTCGACAAGAGACCCAGTACTTC
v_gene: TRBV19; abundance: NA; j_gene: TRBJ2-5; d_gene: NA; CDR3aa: CASSPGLRTVAETQYF; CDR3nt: TGTGCCAGTAGTCCCGGACTAAGGACGGTCGCAGAGACCCAGTACTTC
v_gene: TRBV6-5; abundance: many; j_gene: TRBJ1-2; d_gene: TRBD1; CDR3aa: CASSTPSTGSYGYTF; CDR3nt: TGTGCCAGCAGTACACCCTCGACAGGGAGCTATGGCTACACCTTC
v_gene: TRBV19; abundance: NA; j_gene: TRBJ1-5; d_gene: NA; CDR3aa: CASSIGDIKGNQPQHF; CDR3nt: TGTGCCAGTAGTATCGGGGACATCAAGGGCAATCAGCCCCAGCATTTT